Shown below are 22 T cell receptor beta chains from a single sample sequenced in a study of identical twins. TCRdb redid the calling of the 5' RACE reads with MiXCR, one entry per CDR3 protein. The sample has some 1,600,000 distinct CDR3 sequences, around a third seen once. The sequenced material came from cord blood. Receptor source: a newborn girl in good health.

The genes are TRBV2 and TRBJ1-6, with 8 bases that match TRBD1. Looked up from germline, CDR1 is SNHLY and CDR2 is FYNNEI. J was trimmed by 6 bases and V by 6 bases; bases with no gene match: 4. The CDR3 contains 14 residues. CDR3 nucleotide sequence: TGTGCCAGCAGGAGGACAGGGACTAATTCACCCCTCCACTTT. Amino acids: CASRRTGTNSPLHF.

A few counts support this clonotype. The gene calls are TRBV28 and TRBJ2-7, with a weak D call TRBD1 (5 bases). With 7 bases removed from V and 0 bases from J, the gap between germline ends came to 10 bases. CDR1 MDHEN and CDR2 SYDVKM come from the germline V gene. This CDR3 spans 13 amino acids. The CDR3, as DNA: TGTGCCAGCAATTCCGACAGCTCCTACGAGCAGTACTTC. Translated, it gives CASNSDSSYEQYF.

This chain links TRBV28 with TRBJ2-7; D perhaps matches TRBD2 (6 bases). V lost 6 bases and J 10 bases, leaving 22 bases between the germline ends. CDR1 and CDR2 (germline): MDHEN, SYDVKM. The CDR3 is made up of 14 amino acids. CDR3 sequence: CASSAWEVGNTQYF. The CDR3 DNA follows: TGTGCCAGCAGCGCCTGGGAGGTCGGAAACACTCAGTACTTC.

The chain couples TRBV29-1 to TRBJ2-1, with D possibly matching TRBD1 (6 bases). Germline values: CDR1 SQVTM, CDR2 ANQGSEA. CDR3 length: 14 amino acids. Trimming took off 4 bases at V and 10 bases at J, with 20 bases between the two ends. CDR3 in DNA: TGCAGCGTTGGTGGCAGGGGAAGGCCCTACGAGCAGTTCTTC. Translation gives CSVGGRGRPYEQFF.

The rearrangement links TRBV7-2 to TRBJ2-3; TRBD1 aligns across 10 bases. The CDR3 is 16 amino acids. Germline trimming cut 2 bases from V and 5 bases from J; bases unmatched to any gene: 7. CDR1 and CDR2 (germline): SGHTA, FQGNSA. This CDR3 reads CASSLTGTGVVDTQYF. The CDR3 bases are TGTGCCAGCAGCTTAACCGGGACAGGGGTGGTAGATACGCAGTATTTT.

This clonotype was observed a few times. V is TRBV3-1 and J is TRBJ2-4, with a weak D call TRBD2 (5 bases). V dropped 3 bases and J dropped 3 bases, with 18 bases sitting between them. The CDR3 has 17 amino acids. Germline V lookup: CDR1 LGHDT, CDR2 YNNKEL (reference sequence). DNA for the CDR3: TGTGCCAGCAGCCATTCCCGCTACCGGAGGAACAAAAACATTCAGTACTTC. This translates into CASSHSRYRRNKNIQYF.

CDR3 in amino acids: CASSPKYRQNTEAFF. DNA of the CDR3: TGTGCCAGCAGTCCTAAATATCGGCAGAACACTGAAGCTTTCTTT. The chain recombines TRBV27 with TRBJ1-1; D not certain. CDR1 and CDR2 from the germline V gene are MNHEY and SMNVEV (reference sequence). V was trimmed by 5 bases and J by 1 base, leaving 14 bases between them. This CDR3 is built from 15 residues.

The rearrangement joins TRBV20-1 to TRBJ2-7; no clear D. V dropped 0 bases and J dropped 1 base, with 10 bases sitting between them. The CDR3 consists of 14 residues. In germline, CDR1 is DFQATT, CDR2 SNEGSKA (reference sequence). DNA for the CDR3: TGCAGTGCTAGAGATCTGAGACAATCCTACGAGCAGTACTTC. Translating it yields CSARDLRQSYEQYF.

This clonotype has a handful of counts. The chain recombines TRBV10-3 with TRBJ2-7; tentatively, D is TRBD1 (5 bases). The V end lost 6 bases, the J end lost 4 bases, and 19 bases lay between the germline ends. The germline gives CDR1 ENHRY, CDR2 SYGVKD. CDR3 length equals 15 residues. The CDR3 coding sequence is TGTGCCATCAGATTAGGTCAGGGCGCCAGTTACGAGCAGTACTTC. Translating gives CAIRLGQGASYEQYF.

This chain connects TRBV5-1 to TRBJ2-1; 9 positions agree with TRBD2. The CDR3 sequence is 16 residues long. Germline CDR1 is SGHRS and CDR2 is YFSETQ. The trim removed 4 bases at V and 7 bases at J, leaving 12 bases unmatched. The CDR3 DNA follows: TGCGCCAGCAGCGAGAGGGGCGGGAGGGAAAGGAATGAGCAGTTCTTC. This encodes CASSERGGRERNEQFF.

This chain joins TRBV12-3 or TRBV12-4 and TRBJ2-2, with 8 bases fitting TRBD1. This CDR3 comprises 13 residues. V shed 9 bases, J shed 4 bases, and the junction held 4 bases outside the gene matches. This CDR3 is CASGQGRTGELFF. Written as DNA, the CDR3 is TGTGCCAGTGGACAGGGTCGCACCGGGGAGCTGTTTTTT.

V and J are TRBV6-5 and TRBJ2-5; D is unresolved. V lost 8 bases and J 2 bases, leaving 12 bases between the germline ends. The CDR3 runs to 13 residues. CDR1 is MNHEY, CDR2 SVGAGI, per germline. Here the CDR3 reads CASGLIHQETQYF. CDR3 bases: TGTGCCAGCGGCCTAATACATCAAGAGACCCAGTACTTC.

V usage is TRBV12-3 or TRBV12-4 and J usage is TRBJ1-2, with 9 bases identical to TRBD1. V lost 7 bases, J lost 9 bases, and 6 bases stayed unmatched. The CDR3 has 12 residues. CDR3 sequence (DNA): TGTGCCAGCATACTCGGGACAGGGCGCTACACCTTC. Its translation: CASILGTGRYTF.

This clonotype was picked up a small number of times. V gene TRBV6-5 combines with J gene TRBJ2-3, with unresolved D. The germline V and J ends were trimmed by 6 bases and 6 bases, with 16 bases remaining between them. Germline CDR1 reads MNHEY; CDR2 reads SVGAGI. The CDR3 is 14 amino acids. CDR3 nucleotides: TGTGCCAGCAGGGACCGAGGTGCTGGGGATACGCAGTATTTT. It encodes CASRDRGAGDTQYF.

CDR3 sequence: CATRFRWSSYNSPLHF. CDR3 nucleotide sequence: TGTGCCACTCGGTTCAGGTGGAGCTCCTATAATTCACCCCTCCACTTT. The V and J genes are TRBV27 and TRBJ1-6; no firm D call. With 10 bases removed from V and 0 bases from J, the gap between germline ends came to 16 bases. CDR3 size: 16 residues. Germline assignment: CDR1 MNHEY and CDR2 SMNVEV (reference sequence).

The chain recombines TRBV12-3 or TRBV12-4 with TRBJ2-7; 9 positions agree with TRBD2. Trimming removed 6 bases from V and 2 bases from J; junction bases left unmatched: 5. This CDR3 spans 14 amino acids. The DNA for the CDR3 is TGTGCCAGCAGGGCCAGCGGGAGGCCCTACGAGCAGTACTTC. Translation gives CASRASGRPYEQYF.

The chain employs TRBV15 and TRBJ2-7; D is possibly TRBD1 (6 bases). Trimming took off 0 bases at V and 1 base at J, with 10 bases between the two ends. The CDR3 spans 15 residues. CDR1 and CDR2 (germline): LNHNV, YYDKDF (reference sequence). The CDR3 protein is CATSRDLGQSYEQYF. CDR3 bases: TGTGCCACCAGCAGAGATCTTGGACAGTCCTACGAGCAGTACTTC.

As concerns this clonotype: At one of its ends the junction is not consistent with the germline gene, which may arise from a read error. The V gene is TRBV27, the J gene TRBJ2-7, with unresolved D. Germline CDR1 and CDR2: MNHEY and SMNVEV (reference sequence). CDR3 length: 14 residues. The CDR3 bases are TGTGCCAGCAGTTCCCTGTCTAGGACCTACGAGCGGTACTTC. As protein: CASSSLSRTYERYF.

The J gene is TRBJ1-1, the V gene TRBV5-1; TRBD1 is a possible D gene (5 bases). V was trimmed by 0 bases and J by 6 bases, leaving 15 bases between them. The CDR3 is 15 residues long. Per the germline V gene, CDR1 is SGHRS and CDR2 is YFSETQ. This CDR3 is CASSLGGTSSSEAFF. CDR3 nucleotide sequence: TGCGCCAGCAGCTTGGGAGGGACGTCGTCGTCTGAAGCTTTCTTT.

With regard to this clonotype: A read error may explain this, as a much larger clone is one base away. The chain links TRBV28 to TRBJ2-5, with D possibly TRBD1 on 5 matching bases. The CDR3 sequence is 13 residues long. Germline CDR1 reads MDHEN; CDR2 reads SYDVKM. Written as DNA, the CDR3 is TGTGCCAGCGGTTTTCAGGGTGGAGAGACCCAGTACTTC. The encoded protein is CASGFQGGETQYF.

This chain joins TRBV19 and TRBJ2-4; 10 nucleotides match TRBD2. The J call is uncertain, as TRBJ2-7 better fits the DNA end. The CDR3 contains 15 residues. Germline lookup yields CDR1 LNHDA and CDR2 SQIVND (reference sequence). CDR3 sequence: CASSTLTSGAREQYF. DNA of the CDR3: TGTGCCAGTAGTACGCTAACTAGCGGGGCACGCGAGCAGTACTTC.

In its sample, this clonotype was seen a few times. The V call is TRBV5-4, the J call TRBJ2-3; 9 positions match TRBD2. The CDR3 covers 17 residues. CDR1 and CDR2 (germline): SGHNT, YYREEE (reference sequence). V trimming: 4 bases; J trimming: 2 bases; junction bases outside the gene matches: 11. CDR3 sequence: CASSRTALAGNTDTQYF. As DNA, the CDR3 is TGTGCCAGCAGCCGGACGGCCCTAGCGGGGAACACAGATACGCAGTATTTT.